This TCR beta chain was documented in a study of OX40 agonist ivuxolimab in advanced cancers. Study-level background: Every patient in dose escalation had hepatocellular carcinoma, melanoma, renal cell or head and neck cancer.

Sequenced by immunoSEQ multiplex PCR; TCRdb stores in-frame clones only, minus some. The sample carries 13,000 or so clones, 60% to 80% recorded once. Study results and caveats: Partial responders at 0.1-3.0 mg/kg had among the lowest clonal expansion. Nonresponders, in some cases, also had low normalized T-cell clonal expansion.

The V end was cut by 6 bases, the J end by 1 base, with 10 bases between. CDR3 size: 13 residues. Looked up from germline, CDR1 is MNHEY and CDR2 is SMNVEV (reference sequence). This clone was picked up one time. Its antigen is as yet unknown. The sequencing here drew on CD4+ or CD8+ T cells sorted from blood, taken in a trial of the OX40 agonist ivuxolimab. The sequence derives from an adult with an advanced solid tumor such as melanoma, head and neck, liver or kidney cancer. This chain joins TRBV27 and TRBJ2-7; no firm D call. The CDR3 region has the DNA TGTGCCAGCAGCCGGGTGGGATCCTACGAGCAGTACTTC. This encodes CASSRVGSYEQYF.